This T cell receptor (beta chain) was sequenced for a study of T cell responses to AZD1222 COVID-19 vaccine. V shed 5 bases and J 5 bases; nucleotides not matched to a gene: 6. This CDR3 has 15 residues. Germline V gene sequence: CDR1 SEHNR, CDR2 FQNEAQ (reference sequence). The method was immunoSEQ multiplex PCR; TCRdb's version includes in-frame clones alone and lacks a portion of them. The sample lists 90,000 to 140,000 clones, roughly 90% occurring once. Sequences were derived from peripheral blood, sampled on day 0 of AZD1222 vaccination. The chain employs TRBV7-9 and TRBJ1-5, with 10 bases fitting TRBD1. The sequence was collected from an adult in good health. This CDR3 reads CASSPGQGTYQPQHF. The DNA of the CDR3 is TGTGCCAGCAGCCCGGGACAGGGGACGTATCAGCCCCAGCATTTT.